These 32 T cell receptor beta chains share one sample of origin, sequenced in a study of blood T cell repertoires in COVID-19. Sequencing used immunoSEQ multiplex PCR; TCRdb keeps in-frame clones, though not all of them. The sample shows roughly 100,000 clones, approximately 85% of them seen only once. Sequencing was performed on peripheral blood. These receptors were obtained from a woman older than 75 with active or convalescent COVID-19.

The genes are TRBV6-2 or TRBV6-3 and TRBJ2-7; D may be TRBD1 (7 bases). Per the germline V gene, CDR1 is MNHEY and CDR2 is SVGEGT. This CDR3 is 14 amino acids long. Trimming shortened V by 2 bases and J by 4 bases, and 12 bases separated the two germline ends. The CDR3, as DNA: TGTGCCAGCAGTTACGTCAGGGGGAGGTACGAGCAGTACTTC. Residues: CASSYVRGRYEQYF.

The rearrangement uses TRBV2 and TRBJ2-1, with D possibly being TRBD1 (5 bases). This CDR3 contains 12 residues. The germline CDR1 and CDR2 sequences are SNHLY and FYNNEI. Trimming pared 4 bases from V and 5 bases from J, leaving 6 bases between. CDR3 bases: TGTGCCAGCAGTGGGACAAACAATGAGCAGTTCTTC. This sequence encodes CASSGTNNEQFF. Supplemented by reference TRBV2 and TRBJ2-1, the full variable domain reads EPEVTQTPSHQVTQMGQEVILRCVPISNHLYFYWYRQILGQKVEFLVSFYNNEISEKSEIFDDQFSVERPDGSNFTLKIRSTKLEDSAMYFCASSGTNNEQFFGPGTRLTVL.

The DNA for the CDR3 is TGTGCCAGCAGTGTGGGCGGGACAGGGGGGCACGAGCAGTACTTC. Translating it yields CASSVGGTGGHEQYF. The V and J genes are TRBV2 and TRBJ2-7; 11 bases are a match to TRBD1. The junction had 7 bases not matched to a gene; V was cut back by 4 bases and J by 5 bases. This CDR3 is 15 amino acids long. Germline assignment: CDR1 SNHLY and CDR2 FYNNEI.

The chain recombines TRBV11-2 with TRBJ2-1; 11 bases are a match to TRBD2. CDR1 is SGHAT and CDR2 is FQNNGV in the germline V gene. The length of the CDR3 is 15 residues. J was trimmed by 6 bases and V by 6 bases; bases with no gene match: 7. The CDR3 DNA follows: TGTGCCAGCAGACAGATAGCGGGAGGGGGCAATGAGCAGTTCTTC. As protein: CASRQIAGGGNEQFF. Filled out from reference TRBV11-2 and TRBJ2-1, the complete variable domain reads EAGVAQSPRYKIIEKRQSVAFWCNPISGHATLYWYQQILGQGPKLLIQFQNNGVVDDSQLPKDRFSAERLKGVDSTLKIQPAKLEDSAVYLCASRQIAGGGNEQFFGPGTRLTVL.

This clone came up a few times. The genes are TRBV11-2 and TRBJ1-3; 10 bases map to TRBD1. Germline lookup yields CDR1 SGHAT and CDR2 FQNNGV. V dropped 5 bases and J dropped 3; count of bases not matched to a gene: 4. The CDR3 contains 15 residues. CDR3 DNA sequence: TGTGCCAGCAGCCTCGACAGGGGGCTTGGAAACACCATATATTTT. It encodes CASSLDRGLGNTIYF. Based on the CDR3 plus reference TRBV11-2 and TRBJ1-3, the full variable domain is EAGVAQSPRYKIIEKRQSVAFWCNPISGHATLYWYQQILGQGPKLLIQFQNNGVVDDSQLPKDRFSAERLKGVDSTLKIQPAKLEDSAVYLCASSLDRGLGNTIYFGEGSWLTVV.

The V call is TRBV20-1, the J call TRBJ1-1; a weak D match, TRBD1 (5 bases). Per germline, CDR1 DFQATT and CDR2 SNEGSKA (reference sequence). The CDR3 consists of 11 residues. The V and J ends lost 1 base and 12 bases respectively, with 12 bases between them. CDR3 DNA: TGCAGTGCTAGAGTGGGGGGTCGGACTTTCTTT. Translated, it gives CSARVGGRTFF.

This clone was counted a few times. This CDR3 is CASSDSPDSSSGANVLTF. CDR3 nucleotides: TGTGCCAGCAGTGACTCCCCAGATAGCTCCTCTGGGGCCAACGTCCTGACTTTC. The genes are TRBV6-4 and TRBJ2-6, with D uncertain. This CDR3 contains 18 residues. V lost 0 bases and J lost 0, with 12 bases in between. Germline V gene sequence: CDR1 MRHNA, CDR2 SNTAGT.

The V call is TRBV3-1 (or the pseudogene TRBV3-2), the J call TRBJ1-4; D unclear. V was shortened by 1 base and J by 6 bases, with 12 bases between the two germline ends. This CDR3 has 15 amino acids. Germline V gives CDR1 LGHDT, CDR2 YNNKEL (reference sequence). This CDR3 is CASSQAGWSYEKLFF. CDR3 coding DNA: TGTGCCAGCAGCCAAGCTGGCTGGTCTTATGAAAAACTGTTTTTT.

This rearrangement joins TRBV27 to TRBJ2-7, with 12 positions matching TRBD2. CDR3 length equals 20 residues. The ends lost 6 bases at V and 1 base at J; junction bases unmatched: 19. Germline loops: CDR1 MNHEY, CDR2 SMNVEV (reference sequence). The CDR3 bases are TGTGCCAGCAGACCCAAATCCGGGACTAGCGGGTATTACGATTCCTACGAGCAGTACTTC. Protein: CASRPKSGTSGYYDSYEQYF.

This clone turned up a few times. The chain carries TRBV19 and TRBJ1-5, with D possibly matching TRBD1 (5 bases). The germline V gene has CDR1 LNHDA and CDR2 SQIVND (reference sequence). V dropped 5 bases and J dropped 6 bases, with 14 bases sitting between them. This CDR3 is built from 14 residues. CDR3 in amino acids: CASSSSGSPQPQHF. The DNA of the CDR3 is TGTGCCAGTAGTTCCTCAGGGTCCCCTCAGCCCCAGCATTTT.

The CDR3, as DNA: TGTGCCAGTAGTATTACAGGTTGGAACACTGAAGCTTTCTTT. Translating it yields CASSITGWNTEAFF. The V call is TRBV19, the J call TRBJ1-1; D perhaps matches TRBD1 (5 bases). This CDR3 comprises 14 residues. V lost 3 bases, J lost 1 base, and 9 bases lay in between. Germline CDR1 LNHDA, CDR2 SQIVND (reference sequence).

This clone was counted only a few times. The V and J genes are TRBV15 and TRBJ2-5, with no clear D. With 0 bases removed from V and 5 bases from J, the gap between germline ends came to 4 bases. CDR1 LNHNV and CDR2 YYDKDF come from the germline V gene (reference sequence). The CDR3 consists of 12 residues. The CDR3 nucleotides are TGTGCCACCAGCAGAGATCGGGAGACCCAGTACTTC. Its translation is CATSRDRETQYF.

This rearrangement joins TRBV30 to TRBJ1-2; unclear D gene. The germline V gene encodes CDR1 GTSNPN and CDR2 SVGIG (reference sequence). The V gene lost 0 bases and the J gene lost 8 bases, with 16 bases spanning the gap. The CDR3 is made up of 14 amino acids. The CDR3 reads CAWSVLKATGGYTF. The CDR3 nucleotides read TGTGCCTGGAGTGTACTGAAAGCCACGGGAGGCTACACCTTC.

This CDR3 reads CAISEPDRDSGNTIYF. The CDR3 nucleotides read TGTGCCATCAGTGAGCCGGACAGGGACTCTGGAAACACCATATATTTT. The chain is built from TRBV10-3 and TRBJ1-3; the match to TRBD1 covers 8 bases. This CDR3 comprises 16 residues. After removal of 2 bases from V and 0 bases from J, the junction contained 3 bases not matched to a gene. Germline CDR1 and CDR2: ENHRY and SYGVKD.

The rearrangement uses TRBV3-1 (or the pseudogene TRBV3-2) and TRBJ1-1; 11 bases fit TRBD1. Germline loops: CDR1 LGHDT, CDR2 YNNKEL (reference sequence). CDR3 length: 15 residues. After removal of 4 bases from V and 5 bases from J, the junction contained 6 bases not matched to a gene. CDR3 coding DNA: TGTGCCAGCAGCCTGAGGACAGGGGGCATTACTGAAGCTTTCTTT. It is translated as CASSLRTGGITEAFF.

V gene TRBV7-2 combines with J gene TRBJ1-1, with D uncertain. V was clipped by 1 base and J by 2 bases, with 8 bases between them. Germline V lookup: CDR1 SGHTA, CDR2 FQGNSA. CDR3 length: 14 residues. CDR3: CASSLGGANTEAFF. In DNA form, the CDR3 reads TGTGCCAGCAGCTTAGGGGGAGCCAACACTGAAGCTTTCTTT.

The chain combines TRBV28 with TRBJ2-6; tentative D call: TRBD2 (6 bases). V was cut by 4 bases and J by 0 bases, with 7 bases left in between. This CDR3 region has 15 residues. Looked up from germline, CDR1 is MDHEN and CDR2 is SYDVKM. CDR3 residues: CASSWGGSGANVLTF. The DNA of the CDR3 is TGTGCCAGCAGTTGGGGAGGCTCTGGGGCCAACGTCCTGACTTTC.

This chain connects TRBV6-1 to TRBJ2-2, with D maybe TRBD1 (5 bases). Germline V CDR1 and CDR2: MNHNS, SASEGT. The V gene lost 3 bases and the J gene lost 1 base, with 12 bases spanning the gap. This CDR3 is built from 16 residues. CDR3: CASSDGRAQNTGELFF. The CDR3 DNA follows: TGTGCCAGCAGTGATGGCAGGGCCCAGAACACCGGGGAGCTGTTTTTT.

This chain uses TRBV15 with TRBJ1-4; maybe TRBD1 (6 bases). The V end was cut by 1 base, the J end by 8 bases, with 14 bases between. The CDR3 is 15 residues long. Germline V gene lookup returns CDR1 LNHNV and CDR2 YYDKDF (reference sequence). The CDR3 reads CATSRGSGEGEKLFF. In DNA form, the CDR3 reads TGTGCCACCAGCAGAGGATCAGGGGAGGGCGAAAAACTGTTTTTT.

Only a few counts were recorded for this clone. V and J are TRBV19 and TRBJ2-1; the D gene is possibly TRBD1 (5 bases). This CDR3 has 17 amino acids. V was cut by 5 bases and J by 4 bases, with 21 bases left in between. CDR1 LNHDA and CDR2 SQIVND come from the germline V gene (reference sequence). The CDR3 is CASSATKQGMGYNEQFF. The CDR3 region has the DNA TGTGCCAGTAGTGCCACCAAGCAGGGTATGGGGTACAATGAGCAGTTCTTC.

In this sample, this clone turned up a few times. J is TRBJ2-2 and V is TRBV28, with 9 bases fitting TRBD2. V lost 5 bases, J lost 4 bases, and 8 bases stayed unmatched. Germline V CDR1 and CDR2: MDHEN, SYDVKM. CDR3 length: 16 amino acids. CDR3 nucleotide sequence: TGTGCCAGCAGTAGGGCGGGAGGGCCACGCACCGGGGAGCTGTTTTTT. It translates to CASSRAGGPRTGELFF.

The chain joins TRBV11-1 to TRBJ1-1; D possibly corresponds to TRBD1 (5 bases). The V gene's germline CDR1 is SGHAT and CDR2 FQDESV (reference sequence). The V gene lost 5 bases and the J gene lost 5 bases, with 21 bases spanning the gap. The CDR3 has 16 residues. The CDR3 region is CASSHRDGHYGTEAFF. For the CDR3, the DNA is TGTGCCAGCAGCCACCGCGACGGACACTATGGTACTGAAGCTTTCTTT.

The chain uses TRBV2 and TRBJ2-1, with TRBD1 identical over 7 bases. Germline CDR1 and CDR2: SNHLY and FYNNEI. V dropped 7 bases and J dropped 7; count of bases not matched to a gene: 7. The CDR3 loop spans 13 amino acids. CDR3 loop: CASTLDRANEQFF. The CDR3 DNA sequence: TGTGCCAGCACCCTTGACAGGGCAAATGAGCAGTTCTTC.

This chain joins TRBV27 and TRBJ2-1; 7 bases match TRBD1. This CDR3 region has 17 residues. V lost 2 bases and J lost 4; bases outside the gene matches: 11. CDR1 is MNHEY, CDR2 SMNVEV, per germline (reference sequence). The CDR3 region has the DNA TGTGCCAGCAGTTTAGGCCCCATCCGGGACAGATACAATGAGCAGTTCTTC. Protein: CASSLGPIRDRYNEQFF.

The chain is built from TRBV6-2 or TRBV6-3 and TRBJ2-7; possibly TRBD1 for D (5 bases). The CDR3 length is 14 residues. CDR1 MNHEY and CDR2 SVGEGT come from the germline V gene. With 6 bases removed from V and 0 bases from J, the gap between germline ends came to 12 bases. The CDR3 DNA sequence: TGTGCCAGCAGCCCCCGACAGCCCTCCTACGAGCAGTACTTC. Translating it yields CASSPRQPSYEQYF.

This chain links TRBV3-1 (or the pseudogene TRBV3-2) with TRBJ2-5, with a possible D match to TRBD1 (5 bases). Between the trimmed V and J ends, which lost 3 bases and 4 bases, there was a span of 12 bases. Germline assignment: CDR1 LGHDT and CDR2 YNNKEL (reference sequence). This CDR3 is built from 14 residues. The CDR3 DNA follows: TGTGCCAGCAGCCATTCTAAGGGGCCAGAGACCCAGTACTTC. This translates into CASSHSKGPETQYF.

Points on this clone: One end of the junction is discordant with germline, which a read error may explain. The chain is built from TRBV5-1 and TRBJ1-5; D is perhaps TRBD1 (5 bases). There are 14 residues in the CDR3. Germline V gene data show CDR1 as SGHRS and CDR2 as YFSETQ. CDR3 loop: CASSFMGQGQPQHF. CDR3 sequence (DNA): TGTGCCAGCAGCTTTATGGGGCAGGGACAGCCCCAGCATTTT.

The chain is built from TRBV7-3 and TRBJ2-7; D possibly corresponds to TRBD1 (6 bases). The CDR3 runs 15 residues. From germline, CDR1 is SGHTA and CDR2 FQGTGA. Between the trimmed V and J ends, which lost 6 bases and 2 bases, there was a span of 17 bases. The CDR3 DNA follows: TGTGCCAGCAGAAAACAGGGTTTAGGCCCCTACGAGCAGTACTTC. Its protein is CASRKQGLGPYEQYF.

Here the CDR3 reads CASSFSSGAYEQYF. In nucleotides, the CDR3 is TGTGCCAGCAGCTTCTCTAGCGGGGCCTACGAGCAGTACTTC. The genes are TRBV9 and TRBJ2-7, with 9 bases lining up with TRBD2. Looked up from germline, CDR1 is SGDLS and CDR2 is YYNGEE. The ends lost 4 bases at V and 2 bases at J; junction bases unmatched: 4. The CDR3 has 14 residues.

The V call is TRBV7-9, the J call TRBJ2-1; D unclear. V lost 2 bases, J lost 0 bases, and 17 bases lay in between. Germline V gene sequence: CDR1 SEHNR, CDR2 FQNEAQ (reference sequence). This CDR3 has 18 residues. For the CDR3, the DNA is TGTGCCAGCAGCTTATATGGTGGGCCGCAAAGCTCCTACAATGAGCAGTTCTTC. It encodes CASSLYGGPQSSYNEQFF.

The chain carries TRBV5-3 and TRBJ1-4; TRBD1 is a possible D gene (6 bases). TRBV5-3 carries the ORF label, with uncertain function. This CDR3 is 16 amino acids long. V was pared by 0 bases and J by 3 bases, with 12 bases between. In DNA, the CDR3 is TGTGCCAGAAGCTTGGTCGGAGCAGGGGCTAATGAAAAACTGTTTTTT. Translated, it gives CARSLVGAGANEKLFF.

The V gene is TRBV12-3 or TRBV12-4, the J gene TRBJ1-1, with TRBD1 as a possible D gene (6 bases). V gave up 6 bases and J gave up 5 bases, with 13 bases separating them. The CDR3 spans 13 residues. CDR3 loop: CASSFLQGTEAFF. Written as DNA, the CDR3 is TGTGCCAGCAGCTTCCTACAGGGAACTGAAGCTTTCTTT.